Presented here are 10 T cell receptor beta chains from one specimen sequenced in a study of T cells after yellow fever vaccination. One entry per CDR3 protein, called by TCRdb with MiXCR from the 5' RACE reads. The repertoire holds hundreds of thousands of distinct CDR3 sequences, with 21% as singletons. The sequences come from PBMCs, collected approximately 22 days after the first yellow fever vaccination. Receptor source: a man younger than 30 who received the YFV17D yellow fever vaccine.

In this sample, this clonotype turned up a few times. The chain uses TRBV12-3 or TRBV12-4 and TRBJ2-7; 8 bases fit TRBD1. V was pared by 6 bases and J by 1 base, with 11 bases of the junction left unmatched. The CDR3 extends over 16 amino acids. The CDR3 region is CASSSWTGRVSYEQYF. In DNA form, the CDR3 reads TGTGCCAGCAGCTCCTGGACAGGGCGGGTGTCCTACGAGCAGTACTTC.

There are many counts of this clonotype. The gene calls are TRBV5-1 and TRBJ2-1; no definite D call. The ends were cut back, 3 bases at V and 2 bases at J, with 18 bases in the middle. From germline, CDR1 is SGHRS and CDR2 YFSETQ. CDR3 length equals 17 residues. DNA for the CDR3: TGCGCCAGCAGCTACCTCGTGTCCGAAAATCCCTACAATGAGCAGTTCTTC. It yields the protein CASSYLVSENPYNEQFF. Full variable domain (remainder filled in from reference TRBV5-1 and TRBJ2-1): KAGVTQTPRYLIKTRGQQVTLSCSPISGHRSVSWYQQTPGQGLQFLFEYFSETQRNKGNFPGRFSGRQFSNSRSEMNVSTLELGDSALYLCASSYLVSENPYNEQFFGPGTRLTVL.

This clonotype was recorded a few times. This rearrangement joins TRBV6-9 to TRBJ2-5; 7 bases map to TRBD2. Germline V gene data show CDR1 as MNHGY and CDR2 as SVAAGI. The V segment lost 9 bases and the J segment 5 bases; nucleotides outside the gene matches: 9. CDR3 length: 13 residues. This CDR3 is CARPGRAWETQYF. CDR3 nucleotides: TGTGCCAGGCCGGGGAGGGCCTGGGAGACCCAGTACTTC.

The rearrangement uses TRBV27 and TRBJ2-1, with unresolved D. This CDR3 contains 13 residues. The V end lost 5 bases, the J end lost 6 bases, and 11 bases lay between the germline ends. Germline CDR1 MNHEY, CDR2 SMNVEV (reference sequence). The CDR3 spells CASSLDRSNEQFF. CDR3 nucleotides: TGTGCCAGCAGTCTAGATAGATCCAATGAGCAGTTCTTC.

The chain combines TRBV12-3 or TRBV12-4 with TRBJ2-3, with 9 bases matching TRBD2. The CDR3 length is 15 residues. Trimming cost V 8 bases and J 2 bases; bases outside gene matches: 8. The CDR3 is CASSSSGVITDTQYF. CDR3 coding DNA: TGTGCCAGCTCTTCTAGCGGGGTAATCACAGATACGCAGTATTTT.

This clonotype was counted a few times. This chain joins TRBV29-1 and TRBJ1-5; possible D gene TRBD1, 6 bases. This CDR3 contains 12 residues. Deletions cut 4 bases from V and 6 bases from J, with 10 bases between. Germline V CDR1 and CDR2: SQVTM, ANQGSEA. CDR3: CSVGQAGQPQHF. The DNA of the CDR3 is TGCAGCGTTGGACAGGCGGGTCAGCCCCAGCATTTT. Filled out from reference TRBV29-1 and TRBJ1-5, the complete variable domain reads SAVISQKPSRDICQRGTSLTIQCQVDSQVTMMFWYRQQPGQSLTLIATANQGSEATYESGFVIDKFPISRPNLTFSTLTVSNMSPEDSSIYLCSVGQAGQPQHFGDGTRLSIL.

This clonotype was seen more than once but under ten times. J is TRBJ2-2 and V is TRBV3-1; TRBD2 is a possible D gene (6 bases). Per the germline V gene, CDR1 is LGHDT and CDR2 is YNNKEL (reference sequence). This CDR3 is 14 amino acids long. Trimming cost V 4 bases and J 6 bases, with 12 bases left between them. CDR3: CASSRTTPAGELFF. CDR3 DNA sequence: TGTGCCAGCAGCCGGACTACGCCCGCCGGGGAGCTGTTTTTT.

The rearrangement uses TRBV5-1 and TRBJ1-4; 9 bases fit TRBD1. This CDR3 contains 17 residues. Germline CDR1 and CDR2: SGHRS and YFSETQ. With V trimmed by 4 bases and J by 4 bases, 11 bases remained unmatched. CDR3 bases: TGCGCCAGCAGCCCGGGGCCCCCGGGACAGGGTAATGAAAAACTGTTTTTT. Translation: CASSPGPPGQGNEKLFF.

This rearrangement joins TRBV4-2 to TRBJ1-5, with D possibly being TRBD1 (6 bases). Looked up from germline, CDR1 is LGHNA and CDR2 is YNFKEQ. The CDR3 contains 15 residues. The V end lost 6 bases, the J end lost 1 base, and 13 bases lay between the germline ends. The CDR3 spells CASRTGSGSNQPQHF. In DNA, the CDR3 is TGTGCCAGCAGGACAGGATCCGGAAGCAATCAGCCCCAGCATTTT.

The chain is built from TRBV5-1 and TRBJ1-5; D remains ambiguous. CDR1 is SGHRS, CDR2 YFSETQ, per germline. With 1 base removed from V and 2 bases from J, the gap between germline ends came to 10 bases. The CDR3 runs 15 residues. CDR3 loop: CASSLRGSRNQPQHF. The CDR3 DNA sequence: TGCGCCAGCAGCTTGCGGGGATCTCGCAATCAGCCCCAGCATTTT.